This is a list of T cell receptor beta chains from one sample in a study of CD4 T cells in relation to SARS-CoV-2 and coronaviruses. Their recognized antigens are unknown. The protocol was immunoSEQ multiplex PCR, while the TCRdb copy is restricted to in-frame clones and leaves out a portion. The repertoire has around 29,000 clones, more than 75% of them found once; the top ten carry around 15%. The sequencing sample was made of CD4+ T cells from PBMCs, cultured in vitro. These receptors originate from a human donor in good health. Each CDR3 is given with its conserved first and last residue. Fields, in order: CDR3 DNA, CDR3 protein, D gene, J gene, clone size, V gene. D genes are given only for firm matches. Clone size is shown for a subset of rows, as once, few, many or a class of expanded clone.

cdr3_nt: TGTGCCAGCAGCCCTTGGGGCAGCGGGGGACCGCCCGGCACAGATACGCAGTATTTT; cdr3_aa: CASSPWGSGGPPGTDTQYF; d_call: TRBD2; j_call: TRBJ2-3; clone_size: -; v_call: TRBV3-1/TRBV3-2
cdr3_nt: TGTGCCAGCACTTTGGGTTGGGGTGGAAAACTGTTTTTT; cdr3_aa: CASTLGWGGKLFF; d_call: -; j_call: TRBJ1-4; clone_size: -; v_call: TRBV12-3/TRBV12-4
cdr3_nt: TGTGCCAGCTCACAAGGACAGGGAATAGGTCAGCCCCAGCATTTT; cdr3_aa: CASSQGQGIGQPQHF; d_call: TRBD1; j_call: TRBJ1-5; clone_size: few; v_call: TRBV18
cdr3_nt: TGTGCCAGCAGCGCGACCGGGGAGACCCAGTACTTC; cdr3_aa: CASSATGETQYF; d_call: -; j_call: TRBJ2-5; clone_size: -; v_call: TRBV4-2
cdr3_nt: TGTGCCTGGAGTGTACTTAGGTTAGATACGCAGTATTTT; cdr3_aa: CAWSVLRLDTQYF; d_call: -; j_call: TRBJ2-3; clone_size: few; v_call: TRBV30
cdr3_nt: TGTGCCAGCAGCGATCAGAGGAACGGAAAGAATCAGCCCCAGCATTTT; cdr3_aa: CASSDQRNGKNQPQHF; d_call: -; j_call: TRBJ1-5; clone_size: -; v_call: TRBV7-9
cdr3_nt: TGTGCCAGCAGCTTAGGGGGACTAGCGGTCCGGGCGGGAGATACGCAGTATTTT; cdr3_aa: CASSLGGLAVRAGDTQYF; d_call: TRBD2; j_call: TRBJ2-3; clone_size: -; v_call: TRBV7-2
cdr3_nt: TGCGCCAGCAGCCAAGACAGTTTGGATGGCTACACCTTC; cdr3_aa: CASSQDSLDGYTF; d_call: -; j_call: TRBJ1-2; clone_size: -; v_call: TRBV5-1
cdr3_nt: TGTGCCAGCAGCGCAAAAAACAGGGGTGAAGCTTTCTTT; cdr3_aa: CASSAKNRGEAFF; d_call: TRBD1; j_call: TRBJ1-1; clone_size: -; v_call: TRBV11-3
cdr3_nt: TGCGCCAGCAGCCCGAGCCCCGTTGGAAAACTGTTTTTT; cdr3_aa: CASSPSPVGKLFF; d_call: -; j_call: TRBJ1-4; clone_size: -; v_call: TRBV4-3
cdr3_nt: TGTGCCAGCAGGGGAAATTCACCCCTCCACTTT; cdr3_aa: CASRGNSPLHF; d_call: -; j_call: TRBJ1-6; clone_size: -; v_call: TRBV12-3/TRBV12-4
cdr3_nt: TGTGCCAGCAGCCCCGGGGCAGGGGGCCTGGGCTACACCTTC; cdr3_aa: CASSPGAGGLGYTF; d_call: TRBD1; j_call: TRBJ1-2; clone_size: -; v_call: TRBV25-1
cdr3_nt: TGTGCCAGCAGCCAGACTCAAGTAAGCGGAGAGACCCAGTACTTC; cdr3_aa: CASSQTQVSGETQYF; d_call: -; j_call: TRBJ2-5; clone_size: -; v_call: TRBV3-1/TRBV3-2
cdr3_nt: TGTGCCAGCAGCGTAGGGGTTAGCGGAGGAGCGAACACCGGGGAGCTGTTTTTT; cdr3_aa: CASSVGVSGGANTGELFF; d_call: -; j_call: TRBJ2-2; clone_size: -; v_call: TRBV9
cdr3_nt: TGTGCCTGGAGGCGTCCCGGCCTGGACAGACTAGAGACCCAGTACTTC; cdr3_aa: CAWRRPGLDRLETQYF; d_call: -; j_call: TRBJ2-5; clone_size: -; v_call: TRBV30
cdr3_nt: TGTGCCAGCAGTGAAGCGAGGGGGGCTGGGAACACTGAAGCTTTCTTT; cdr3_aa: CASSEARGAGNTEAFF; d_call: -; j_call: TRBJ1-1; clone_size: few; v_call: TRBV2
cdr3_nt: TGTGCCAGCAGCCTCAGACAGAATCAGCCCCAGCATTTT; cdr3_aa: CASSLRQNQPQHF; d_call: -; j_call: TRBJ1-5; clone_size: -; v_call: TRBV7-8
cdr3_nt: TGTGCCAGCAGCGTATTCACGGGGGCTGGGGCCAACGTCCTGACTTTC; cdr3_aa: CASSVFTGAGANVLTF; d_call: -; j_call: TRBJ2-6; clone_size: -; v_call: TRBV5-5
cdr3_nt: TGTGCCAGCAGCGCCCCGGGGGGGATAAACTCTGGAAACACCATATATTTT; cdr3_aa: CASSAPGGINSGNTIYF; d_call: -; j_call: TRBJ1-3; clone_size: -; v_call: TRBV5-4
cdr3_nt: TGTGCCAGCTCACCAGGGGTTTTCTACGAGCAGTACTTC; cdr3_aa: CASSPGVFYEQYF; d_call: -; j_call: TRBJ2-7; clone_size: -; v_call: TRBV18
cdr3_nt: TGTGCCAGCAGCCTTCGTTCAGGGATCATCGAGCAGTACTTC; cdr3_aa: CASSLRSGIIEQYF; d_call: -; j_call: TRBJ2-7; clone_size: few; v_call: TRBV3-1/TRBV3-2
cdr3_nt: TGTGCCAGCTCCGGGACACCTATTCTAGGGACCCAGTACTTC; cdr3_aa: CASSGTPILGTQYF; d_call: -; j_call: TRBJ2-5; clone_size: -; v_call: TRBV3-1/TRBV3-2
cdr3_nt: TGTGCCAGTACTACCGGACAGGGACGAGCTGAAGCTTTCTTT; cdr3_aa: CASTTGQGRAEAFF; d_call: TRBD1; j_call: TRBJ1-1; clone_size: few; v_call: TRBV19
cdr3_nt: TGTGCCAGCTCACCAAGGCAGGGCACCTACGAGCAGTACTTC; cdr3_aa: CASSPRQGTYEQYF; d_call: -; j_call: TRBJ2-7; clone_size: -; v_call: TRBV18
cdr3_nt: TGTGCCAGCAGTGTCCTTGAGCAGTTCTTC; cdr3_aa: CASSVLEQFF; d_call: -; j_call: TRBJ2-1; clone_size: few; v_call: TRBV2
cdr3_nt: TGTGCCAGCTCAGGACAGGGGGCTTTTCAGCCCCAGCATTTT; cdr3_aa: CASSGQGAFQPQHF; d_call: TRBD1; j_call: TRBJ1-5; clone_size: -; v_call: TRBV18
cdr3_nt: TGTGCCAGCAGACCGGGCTATTACAATGAGCAGTTCTTC; cdr3_aa: CASRPGYYNEQFF; d_call: -; j_call: TRBJ2-1; clone_size: -; v_call: TRBV7-8
cdr3_nt: TGTGCCAGCACTCAGGATCCGGGGCACAATGAGCAGTTCTTC; cdr3_aa: CASTQDPGHNEQFF; d_call: -; j_call: TRBJ2-1; clone_size: -; v_call: TRBV2
cdr3_nt: TGTGCCAGCACTGAACAGGGGAAGCAGTACTTC; cdr3_aa: CASTEQGKQYF; d_call: TRBD1; j_call: TRBJ2-7; clone_size: -; v_call: TRBV6-1
cdr3_nt: TGTGCCAGCACAGGACTAGTTTACTACGAGCAGTACTTC; cdr3_aa: CASTGLVYYEQYF; d_call: TRBD2; j_call: TRBJ2-7; clone_size: -; v_call: TRBV6-5
cdr3_nt: TGTGCCAGCAGTCTGACAGGGGGCTCAGATACGCAGTATTTT; cdr3_aa: CASSLTGGSDTQYF; d_call: TRBD1; j_call: TRBJ2-3; clone_size: -; v_call: TRBV28
cdr3_nt: TGCGCCAGCAGCCAAGAGTGGGGTTCCTACAATGAGCAGTTCTTC; cdr3_aa: CASSQEWGSYNEQFF; d_call: -; j_call: TRBJ2-1; clone_size: -; v_call: TRBV4-3
cdr3_nt: TGTGCCAGCAGTTACCACGAGTCGCAGCGGGAGGGGGAGCTGTTTTTT; cdr3_aa: CASSYHESQREGELFF; d_call: TRBD2; j_call: TRBJ2-2; clone_size: -; v_call: TRBV6-2/TRBV6-3
cdr3_nt: TGCGCCAGCAGCCCAGCACTAGCGGAGAACACCGGGGAGCTGTTTTTT; cdr3_aa: CASSPALAENTGELFF; d_call: TRBD2; j_call: TRBJ2-2; clone_size: -; v_call: TRBV5-1
cdr3_nt: TGTGCCAGCTTACCCGCGCCGGGACAGGCGTCAGGCACTGAAGCTTTCTTT; cdr3_aa: CASLPAPGQASGTEAFF; d_call: TRBD1; j_call: TRBJ1-1; clone_size: -; v_call: TRBV25-1
cdr3_nt: TGTGCCAGCAGTTACTCGGCGGCCTCCGATGAGCAGTTCTTC; cdr3_aa: CASSYSAASDEQFF; d_call: -; j_call: TRBJ2-1; clone_size: -; v_call: TRBV6-5
cdr3_nt: TGTGCCAGCAGTACTTCTCGGGCAGGCTCTGGGGCCAACGTCCTGACTTTC; cdr3_aa: CASSTSRAGSGANVLTF; d_call: -; j_call: TRBJ2-6; clone_size: -; v_call: TRBV6-2/TRBV6-3
cdr3_nt: TGTGCCAGCAGCCAAGTTAGGTCTGGCTACACCTTC; cdr3_aa: CASSQVRSGYTF; d_call: -; j_call: TRBJ1-2; clone_size: -; v_call: TRBV3-1/TRBV3-2
cdr3_nt: TGTGCCAGCAGCTTGGGCGGGATCGATTACGAGCAGTACTTC; cdr3_aa: CASSLGGIDYEQYF; d_call: -; j_call: TRBJ2-7; clone_size: -; v_call: TRBV5-6
cdr3_nt: TGTGCCAGCAGCGCATCAGGGGACGGTAACTATGGCTACACCTTC; cdr3_aa: CASSASGDGNYGYTF; d_call: -; j_call: TRBJ1-2; clone_size: few; v_call: TRBV5-4
cdr3_nt: TGTGCCAGTACCCCGGGCGGAAACACCATATATTTT; cdr3_aa: CASTPGGNTIYF; d_call: -; j_call: TRBJ1-3; clone_size: few; v_call: TRBV19
cdr3_nt: TGTGCCAGTATGACTAGCGGGACAGGCAATGAGCAGTTCTTC; cdr3_aa: CASMTSGTGNEQFF; d_call: TRBD2; j_call: TRBJ2-1; clone_size: -; v_call: TRBV2
cdr3_nt: TGTGCCAGCAGTGACGGTGGTCAGCCCCAGCATTTT; cdr3_aa: CASSDGGQPQHF; d_call: -; j_call: TRBJ1-5; clone_size: few; v_call: TRBV6-1
cdr3_nt: TGCGCCAGCAGCCAAGATCCCAGGGACGAGCAGTTCTTC; cdr3_aa: CASSQDPRDEQFF; d_call: -; j_call: TRBJ2-1; clone_size: -; v_call: TRBV4-3
cdr3_nt: TGTGCCAGTAGTACCCGAGGGGCAGATACGCAGTATTTT; cdr3_aa: CASSTRGADTQYF; d_call: -; j_call: TRBJ2-3; clone_size: -; v_call: TRBV19